This TCR beta chain was captured by sequencing in a study of T cell repertoires in cytomegalovirus infection (dated by TCRdb to between 2018 and 2021). About the investigation overall: Because public TCR beta signatures pointed to carriage of CMV infection together with the matching HLA type, the HLA type of each donor mattered for the analysis.

The paper's findings and limits, for the study overall: In the ex vivo response, HLA-C-restricted CMV-specific TCR beta clonotypes were dominant, and in two of eight donors the single most frequent clonotype came from this HLA-C-restricted group. In both this cohort and an independent approximately 400-donor cohort, the cumulative frequency of public TCR beta family members distinguished carriers of CMV infection plus the relevant HLA type.

This sample was sequenced with an Illumina HiSeq 1500. TCRdb cleaned the public reads at Q25 with fastp, built clones with MiXCR and kept in-frame beta chains. Rows are unified per CDR3 protein, each entry keeping the most common DNA and genes. The sample profile shows 150,000 to 200,000 distinct CDR3 sequences; about 30% of them were found once. Around 29% of the sample is in the top ten clones. This clonotype has only a few counts. Its specific antigen is unknown. Base qualities are not recorded, but no much larger clone differs from it by a single base. The CDR3 sequence holds 14 residues, the cysteine and phenylalanine included. Left in the record is the CDR3 DNA by itself, 42 bases read in frame from the first base. V is trimmed back by 0 bases and J by 5 bases, and the junction contains 4 bases that no gene match accounts for. Per the germline V gene (reference sequence), DFQATT is the CDR1 and SNEGSKA is the CDR2.

The V gene is TRBV20-1 and the J gene is TRBJ2-7, with 10 middle bases fitting TRBD2. Sequencing was carried out using PBMCs. The clonotype was recovered from a human donor in good health (CMV status not recorded). Some clones in this sample may be carry-over from other donors' samples. DNA sequence: TGCAGTGCTAGAGAGCCTAGCGGGGGCCACGAGCAGTACTTC. Its protein is CSAREPSGGHEQYF.